This is a list of T cell receptor beta chains from one sample in a study of T cell clusters in autoimmune cytopenias. One entry per CDR3 protein, without DNA, is what TCRdb gives after re-calling the multiplex PCR reads. The sample has around 9,800 distinct CDR3 sequences, and its top ten clones hold 4% to 5.5%. The same data also contributed to another study, on T cell repertoires in aging, cancer and after chemotherapy.

Material: peripheral blood. These receptors were obtained from a human donor in good health. Each CDR3 is given with its conserved first and last residue. Clone size is stated in some rows and not others, as once, few, many or a class when expanded.

V gene	J gene	clone size	CDR3 protein
TRBV5-1	TRBJ1-1	-	CASEPGQGGDTEAFF
TRBV30	TRBJ2-1	-	CAWSRGGLHNEQFF
TRBV6-1	TRBJ2-1	-	CASTGLALGYNEQFF
TRBV12-3/TRBV12-4	TRBJ2-3	-	CASSQRGGGADTQYF
TRBV12-3/TRBV12-4	TRBJ1-2	medium-sized	CASSLNGYGYTF
TRBV12-3/TRBV12-4	TRBJ2-5	-	CASRVLGEETQYF
TRBV7-9	TRBJ1-5	-	CASSPRGGEPQHF
TRBV20-1	TRBJ2-7	medium-sized	CSASADRNYEQYF
TRBV5-4	TRBJ2-1	-	CASSLGPGNNEQFF
TRBV20-1	TRBJ2-1	medium-sized	CSARVAGPYNEQFF
TRBV29-1	TRBJ1-1	-	CSVGGQTMNTEAFF
TRBV7-9	TRBJ1-2	-	CASSQTPEVQGYGYGYTF
TRBV28	TRBJ2-5	-	CASSFSGVETQYF
TRBV19	TRBJ1-4	medium-sized	CASSLQGARNEKLFF
TRBV4-1	TRBJ2-1	-	CASSLIAGSSYNEQFF
TRBV7-9	TRBJ1-1	-	CASSFSRGTEAFF
TRBV6-5	TRBJ2-4	-	CASSPGLGELAKNIQYF
TRBV12-3/TRBV12-4	TRBJ2-7	-	CASSSGGFPPYEQYF
TRBV27	TRBJ1-2	medium-sized	CASSRGTDLTNYGYTF
TRBV6-5	TRBJ2-3	-	CASSYSSTSGGGADTQYF
TRBV30	TRBJ2-7	medium-sized	CAGLWTGTYEQYF
TRBV7-2	TRBJ2-2	medium-sized	CASSLAFLASGGAVFF
TRBV28	TRBJ1-2	-	CASRTNYGYTF
TRBV28	TRBJ2-3	-	CASSYGGATDTQYF
TRBV30	TRBJ1-6	medium-sized	CAWSSAGGSPLHF
TRBV7-2	TRBJ2-4	medium-sized	CASSEGTGDIQYF
TRBV30	TRBJ1-2	medium-sized	CAWRGVQRHGYTF
TRBV12-3/TRBV12-4	TRBJ2-2	-	CASSSPGGSNTGELFF
TRBV20-1	TRBJ1-1	medium-sized	CSARVRVETEAFF
TRBV20-1	TRBJ2-3	-	CSARDFRGGTDTQYF
TRBV5-1	TRBJ1-2	medium-sized	CASSLELGGSGYTF
TRBV5-4	TRBJ2-7	-	CASSLSASGSSYEQYF
TRBV11-2	TRBJ2-1	-	CASSLGRGAYNEQFF
TRBV6-5	TRBJ2-3	medium-sized	CASSYSRDGTTDTQYF
TRBV24-1	TRBJ1-2	-	CATSDATGGQYGNGYTF
TRBV6-2/TRBV6-3	TRBJ1-1	-	CASSEGGGYTEAFF
TRBV6-1	TRBJ1-5	-	CASRPGTENQPQHF
TRBV19	TRBJ2-7	-	CASSTGQGRLYF
TRBV5-4	TRBJ2-1	-	CASSLDRDYSYNEQFF
TRBV20-1	TRBJ1-1	-	CSAKRGETEAFF
TRBV20-1	TRBJ2-7	-	CSARAPRVSGVYEQYF
TRBV7-9	TRBJ2-1	medium-sized	CASSPGREREQFF
TRBV10-1	TRBJ2-5	-	CASSIPGRRLQETQYF
TRBV7-9	TRBJ2-7	medium-sized	CASSPRTGSYEQYF
TRBV5-1	TRBJ2-7	-	CASRLGYSSYEQYF
TRBV7-2	TRBJ2-5	-	CASGSGTYYEETQYF
TRBV19	TRBJ2-7	medium-sized	CASSSQGGEQYF
TRBV6-1	TRBJ2-1	medium-sized	CASSADRGSYNEQFF